This entry describes one TCR beta chain. The CDR3 totals 15 residues. V was trimmed by 0 bases and J by 2 bases, leaving 11 bases between them. The germline CDR1 and CDR2 sequences are DFQATT and SNEGSKA (reference sequence). This specimen comes from a study of T cells in Graves' hyperthyroidism and ophthalmopathy. TCR beta CDR3 region amplification was performed from RNA transcripts. First-round RT-PCR with HTBI primers amplified the TCR CDR3 region. TCRdb re-analysed the multiplex PCR reads in MiXCR, keeping a single row per CDR3 protein. The sample carries 360,000 or so distinct CDR3 sequences, over 15% recorded once.

The TCR sequence derives from a woman between 40 and 55 years old with Graves' ophthalmopathy. The J gene is TRBJ1-5, the V gene TRBV20-1; D is unclear. The specimen was blood. The CDR3 nucleotides read TGCAGTGCTAGAGATCTTGCGGGCGGCAATCAGCCCCAGCATTTT. Amino acids: CSARDLAGGNQPQHF.